The source of this TCR beta chain is a study of Tregs in tolerant kidney transplant recipients. In germline, CDR1 is MNHNS, CDR2 SASEGT. The CDR3 totals 13 residues. V was clipped by 7 bases and J by 6 bases; unmatched bases: 8. Note on this clone: Its antigen is not known.

Study-wide findings and caveats: Donor-specific Treg expansion exceeded global Treg expansion in tolerant patients, suggesting antigen drive.

This table comes from immunoSEQ multiplex PCR, and its TCRdb copy is limited to in-frame clones, with some not included. The sample consists of about 110,000 clones, roughly 89% of them appearing once. The specimen comprised CD4+ T cells from blood, sampled before the transplant. This clonotype originated in a human donor who received a combined kidney and bone marrow transplant. The chain joins TRBV6-1 to TRBJ1-1, with 7 bases fitting TRBD1. This CDR3 reads CASTEQGLSEAFF. Written as DNA, the CDR3 is TGTGCCAGCACCGAACAGGGGTTATCTGAAGCTTTCTTT.